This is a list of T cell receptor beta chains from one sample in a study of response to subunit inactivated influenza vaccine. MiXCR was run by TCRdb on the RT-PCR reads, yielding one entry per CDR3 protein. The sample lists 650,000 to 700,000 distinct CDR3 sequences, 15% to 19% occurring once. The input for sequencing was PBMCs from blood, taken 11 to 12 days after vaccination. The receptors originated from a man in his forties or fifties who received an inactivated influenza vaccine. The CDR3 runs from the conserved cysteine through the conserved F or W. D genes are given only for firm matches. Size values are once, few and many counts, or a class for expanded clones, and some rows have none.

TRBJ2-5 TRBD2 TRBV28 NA TGTGCCAGCAGTTTACCGCGGGGGGAAGAGACCCAGTACTTC CASSLPRGEETQYF
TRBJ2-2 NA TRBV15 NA TGTGCCACCAGCAGAGATGCCACGTACACCGGGGAGCTGTTTTTT CATSRDATYTGELFF
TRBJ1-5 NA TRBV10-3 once TGTGCCATCAGTGAGCGGGGGGGTGGTCAGCCCCAGCATTTT CAISERGGGQPQHF
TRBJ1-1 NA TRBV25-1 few TGTGCCAGCAGTGTAACGGGTCGTTACACTGAAGCTTTCTTT CASSVTGRYTEAFF
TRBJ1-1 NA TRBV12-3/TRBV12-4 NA TGTGCCAGCAGTTTCTACAGGGACTCCACTGAAGCTTTCTTT CASSFYRDSTEAFF
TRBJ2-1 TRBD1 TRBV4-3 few TGCGCCAGCAGCCAACACAGGGGTTCCTACAATGAGCAGTTCTTC CASSQHRGSYNEQFF
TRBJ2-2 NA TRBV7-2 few TGTGCCAGCAGCTTCAGGGTCCGGAACGGGGAGCTGTTTTTT CASSFRVRNGELFF
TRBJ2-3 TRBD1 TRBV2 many TGTGCCAGCAGCCGGGACAGGGGTTCTGATACGCAGTATTTT CASSRDRGSDTQYF
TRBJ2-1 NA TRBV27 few TGTGCCAGCAGTTTAATAGGCGCGGGGGCCACAAACAATGAGCAGTTCTTC CASSLIGAGATNNEQFF
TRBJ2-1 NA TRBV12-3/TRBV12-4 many TGTGCCAGCAGTAACCGGGAATGGCAGTTCTTC CASSNREWQFF
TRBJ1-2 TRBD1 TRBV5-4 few TGTGCCAGCAGACGTGGGACAGAGAGCTATGGCTACACCTTC CASRRGTESYGYTF
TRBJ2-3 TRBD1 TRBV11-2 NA TGTGCCAGCAGCCCGACAGGGGAGGCGCAGTATTTT CASSPTGEAQYF
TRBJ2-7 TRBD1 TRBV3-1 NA TGTGCCAGCAGCCCACGCAGAGGGACAGGGCTAGACTTC CASSPRRGTGLDF
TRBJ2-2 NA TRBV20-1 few TGCAGTGCTAACCCCCCAGCTACTTACACCGGGGAGCTGTTTTTT CSANPPATYTGELFF
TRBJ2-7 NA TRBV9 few TGTGCCAGCAGCCCAGGGGAGATCCTGTTCTACGAGCAGTACTTC CASSPGEILFYEQYF
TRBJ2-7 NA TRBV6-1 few TGTGCCAGCACCCTATGGCCGGGAGCCGGGGAGCAGTACTTC CASTLWPGAGEQYF
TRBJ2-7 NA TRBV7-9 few TGTGCCAGCAGCTTAGTAACCACATGGTACGAGCAGTACTTC CASSLVTTWYEQYF
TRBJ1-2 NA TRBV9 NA TGTGCCAGCAGCGTAGATCAGGGTTGGTATGGCTACACCTTC CASSVDQGWYGYTF
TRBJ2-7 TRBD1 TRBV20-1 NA TGCAGTGCTAGGTTGACAGGGGCTACGTACGAGCAGTACTTC CSARLTGATYEQYF
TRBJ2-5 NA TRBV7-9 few TGTGCCAGCAGCTTAGGGACACTACTGTCTCTGTACTTC CASSLGTLLSLYF
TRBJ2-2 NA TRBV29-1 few TGCAGCGTTGGTCCGGCGTCAGGGGAGCTGTTTTTT CSVGPASGELFF
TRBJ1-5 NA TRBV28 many TGTGCCAGCGGCCTGGACGGGTACAATCAGCCCCAGCATTTT CASGLDGYNQPQHF
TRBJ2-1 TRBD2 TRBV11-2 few TGTGCCAGCGGAAGACCTAGCGGGAGGGAGAACAATGAGCAGTTCTTC CASGRPSGRENNEQFF
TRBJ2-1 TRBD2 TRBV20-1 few TGCAGTGCTGGGGCTTTAGCGGGGGAGCGCTACAATGAGCAGTTCTTC CSAGALAGERYNEQFF
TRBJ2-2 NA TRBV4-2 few TGTGCCAGCAGCCAAGATGCGCAGGGTAGGGACACCGGGGAGCTGTTTTTT CASSQDAQGRDTGELFF
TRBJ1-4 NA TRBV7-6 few TGTGCCAGCAGCTCCCCTTCGCAGGAAAAACTGTTTTTT CASSSPSQEKLFF
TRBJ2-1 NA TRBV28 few TGTGCCAGCAGCATCGGGAGTTCACCCTACAATGAGCAGTTCTTC CASSIGSSPYNEQFF
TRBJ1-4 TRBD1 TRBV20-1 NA TGCAGTGCTACCCCGACAGGGCGAGGCGAAAAACTGTTTTTT CSATPTGRGEKLFF
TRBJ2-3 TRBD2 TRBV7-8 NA TGTGCCAGCAGCCCCGGACTAGCGGGGGGGCTTCGCACAGATACGCAGTATTTT CASSPGLAGGLRTDTQYF
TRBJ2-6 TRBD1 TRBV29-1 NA TGCAGCGTCGTTGAGGGGGAGGGACAGGGTTCCGGGGCCAACGTCCTGACTTTC CSVVEGEGQGSGANVLTF
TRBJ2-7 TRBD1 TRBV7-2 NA TGTGCCAGCACTTCCGGGACAGGTCCCTACGAGCAGTACTTC CASTSGTGPYEQYF
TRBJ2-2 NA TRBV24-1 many TGTGCCACCAGTGATCCCACAGTTACCGGGGAGCTGTTTTTT CATSDPTVTGELFF
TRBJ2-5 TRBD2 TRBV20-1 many TGCAGTGCTAGGCCGGGACTAGCGGGAGGGCCGAGAGGGACCCAGTACTTC CSARPGLAGGPRGTQYF
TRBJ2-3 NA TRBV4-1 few TGCGCCAGCAGCCAAGCGTCGGGCGCAGATACGCAGTATTTT CASSQASGADTQYF
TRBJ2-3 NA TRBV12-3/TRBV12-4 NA TGTGCCAGCAGTTTCGGGCCCGCGGTGTACACGCAGTATTTT CASSFGPAVYTQYF
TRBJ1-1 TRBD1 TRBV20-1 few TGCAATCCGGGACAGCCTACCGAAGCTTTCTTT CNPGQPTEAFF
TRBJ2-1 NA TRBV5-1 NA TGCGCCAGCAGCCGAGACAGCGGCTATGAGCAGTTCTTC CASSRDSGYEQFF
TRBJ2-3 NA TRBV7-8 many TGTGCCAGCAGCTTAGCCCAAACGCAGTATTTT CASSLAQTQYF
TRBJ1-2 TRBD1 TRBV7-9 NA TGTGCCAGCAGTCGTGGAGGGGGACAGGGGAACTATGGCTACACCTTC CASSRGGGQGNYGYTF
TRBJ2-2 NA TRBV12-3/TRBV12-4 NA TGTGCCAGCAGTTCCTCCACCGAGGGGAACACCGGGGAGCTGTTTTTT CASSSSTEGNTGELFF
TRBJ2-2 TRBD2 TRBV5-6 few TGTGCCAGCAGCTTGTCGGTAACGGGGGGTAACACCGGGGAGCTGTTTTTT CASSLSVTGGNTGELFF
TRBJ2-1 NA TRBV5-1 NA TGCGCCAGCAGCCCCGCCCGGGCGCCGTCGGATGAGCAGTTCTTC CASSPARAPSDEQFF
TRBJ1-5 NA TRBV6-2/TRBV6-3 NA TGTGCCAGCACCAGCCTATTGCGACAGCCCCAGCATTTT CASTSLLRQPQHF
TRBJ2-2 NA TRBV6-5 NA TGTGCCAGCAGTTACGGGGGCTGGTCCGGGGAGCTGTTTTTT CASSYGGWSGELFF
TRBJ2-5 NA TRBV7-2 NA TGTGCCAGCAGCTTAACCCCAGGACGGGCCCAAGAGACCCAGTACTTC CASSLTPGRAQETQYF
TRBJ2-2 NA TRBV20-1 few TGCAGTGCTGCTCGACAGGTAGACACCGGGGAGCTGTTTTTT CSAARQVDTGELFF
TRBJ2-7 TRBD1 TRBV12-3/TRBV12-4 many TGTGCCAGCAGTAGAGACAGGGTTGGTTACGAGCAGTACTTC CASSRDRVGYEQYF
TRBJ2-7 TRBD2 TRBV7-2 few TGTGCCAGCAGGGAGCGGGAGGGCCCTTACGAGCAGTACTTC CASREREGPYEQYF
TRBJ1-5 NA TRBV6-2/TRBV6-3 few TGTGCCAGCAGCCCCCGTTATAGAGGCAATCAGCCCCAGCATTTT CASSPRYRGNQPQHF
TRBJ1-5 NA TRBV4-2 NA TGTGCCAGCAGCCAAGAGTGGGGGGTGGGGCAGCCCCAGCATTTT CASSQEWGVGQPQHF
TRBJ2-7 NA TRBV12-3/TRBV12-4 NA TGTGCCAGCAGTAGCACCGTAGGCGAGCAGTACTTC CASSSTVGEQYF
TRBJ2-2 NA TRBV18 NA TGTGCCAGCTCACCCCTTACCGGGGACCGGGAGCTGTTTTTT CASSPLTGDRELFF
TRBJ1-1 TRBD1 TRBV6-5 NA TGTGCCAGCAGTTACTTGGACAGGGTGGGGACTGAAGCTTTCTTT CASSYLDRVGTEAFF
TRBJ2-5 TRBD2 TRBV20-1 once TGCAGTGCTAGAGATCCGGGGGGGGTCCAAGAGACCCTGTACTTC CSARDPGGVQETLYF
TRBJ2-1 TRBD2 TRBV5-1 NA TGCGCCAGCAGCTGGGGGTCGCGGGGGAACAATGAGCAGTTCTTC CASSWGSRGNNEQFF
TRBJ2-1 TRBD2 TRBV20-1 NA TGCAGTGCTAGAGTCAAAGCGGGGGAGCAGTTCTTC CSARVKAGEQFF
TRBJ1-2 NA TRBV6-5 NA TGTGCCAGCACCTACGGTGGGGGTCCTAACTATGGCTACACCTTC CASTYGGGPNYGYTF